This entry concerns a single TCR beta chain. Its cognate antigen has yet to be identified. Base-call qualities are not available, and no considerably larger clone is one nucleotide away. The time point label on this specimen signifies: baseline before first vaccination. Vaccinee samples came from UK trials COV001 and COV002, including a single-blind randomized controlled phase 2/3 trial of AZD1222 (ChAdOx1 nCoV-19) in healthy adults. For TCRbeta chain sequencing, PBMC samples were collected from trial participants at day 0 and at day 28 after the second dose. Trimming takes 1 base from V and 3 bases from J, and the germline ends sit 10 bases apart. Its CDR3 holds 15 amino acids, cysteine through phenylalanine. The only DNA kept is the CDR3, 45 bases in frame from the first base. As encoded in the germline V gene, CDR1 is SNHLY while CDR2 is FYNNEI. The source of the sample is a study of T cell responses to AZD1222 COVID-19 vaccine (dated by TCRdb to the early 2020s). For the study in its entirety: AZD1222 recipients with second doses at about 4 weeks or about 12 weeks were pooled, because spike-specific TCR depth and breadth did not differ between schedules. A total of approximately 250 trial participants underwent TCR sequencing, of whom nearly 210 had received two doses of AZD1222 and about 26 had received two doses of the MenACWY control vaccine. Enrollment into the trials was organized by age into subgroups of 18-55, 56-69 and 70-plus years, and those subgroups contained approximately 160, 26 and 62 TCR-sequenced participants, respectively.

The CDR3 regions of human TCRbeta chains were analyzed by immunosequencing. As for how the authors treated the data: Repertoire TCRs were checked for matches against a reference library of SARS-CoV-2-specific TCRs that had been generated using the MIRA antigen-specificity platform. Breadth meant the fraction of unique TCRs that were SARS-CoV-2-associated, whereas depth meant the fraction of total T cells that were SARS-CoV-2-associated. Using the MIRA data, each spike-specific TCR was mapped to the spike region that the TCR reacts to and placed in a CD4 or CD8 class. Log10-transformed breadth and depth values were compared by one-way ANOVA with Sidak's multiple comparisons tests. TCRdb retrieved this table from immuneACCESS and kept in-frame rearrangements only. Not all clones are present; in checked studies, unresolved V genes account for under half, and no reason is known for the remainder. V, J and clone size are those of that table, while D and trimming were read from the DNA. In this sample the table shows more than 100,000 clones, 85% to 95% of which occur a single time. Roughly 5.9% of the sample comes from the top ten.

Overall study results and their limits: In the small 56-69-year group, the increase in depth fell short of significance, most likely because of low power. Because no day 14 peak-response samples were available, the repertoires could be characterized only after the peak T cell response. The whole spike protein was spanned by vaccine-associated CD4 TCRs, and dominant responses were seen in regions 160-218 and 743-854. Only six or seven AZD1222 recipients were SARS-CoV-2 seropositive at baseline, limiting conclusions about previously exposed vaccinees. Most participants were white British and females outnumbered males, and the authors suggested that clonal diversity may have been underestimated. Reportedly, close to half of the unique spike-specific TCRs recognized epitopes lying outside the regions that are mutated in the B.1.351 and B.1.1.7 variants. Spike-specific TCR breadth and depth rose significantly after two AZD1222 doses compared with day 0 and with MenACWY recipients.

The source is an adult in good health. Here the sequenced sample was peripheral blood, taken on day 0 of AZD1222 vaccination. The V and J segments used are TRBV2 and TRBJ1-3; no D gene is confidently identified. In nucleotides, the sequence is TGTGCCAGCAGTGAAGGGGATTACTATGGAAACACCATATATTTT. This is translated as CASSEGDYYGNTIYF.